Listed below are T cell receptor beta chains from one sample, sequenced in a study of blood T cell repertoires in COVID-19. Some clones are missing from TCRdb's copy, which holds only in-frame ones; the method was immunoSEQ multiplex PCR. The profile shows around 100,000 clones, 70% to 90% of them singletons. Material for sequencing was peripheral blood. The receptors originated from a woman aged 65 to 85 who had recovered from COVID-19. Both conserved end residues are part of each CDR3. The D gene is left open where the match is weak. Clone size appears in some rows only: once, few, many, or a class for an expanded clone.

d_gene,abundance,v_gene,j_gene,CDR3nt,CDR3aa
NA,NA,TRBV30,TRBJ1-1,TGTGCCAGAACCAGGGGAAGAAGGAACACTGAAGCTTTCTTT,CARTRGRRNTEAFF
NA,NA,TRBV19,TRBJ2-5,TGTGCCAGTACTACCCGGGGAGGAGAGACCCAGTACTTC,CASTTRGGETQYF
TRBD2,once,TRBV29-1,TRBJ2-7,TGCAGCGTTGCAGGCGGGAGAGACTACGAGCAGTACTTC,CSVAGGRDYEQYF
TRBD1,few,TRBV28,TRBJ1-2,TGTGCCAGCCGACAGGGGCTGGCGAAGGGCTACACCTTC,CASRQGLAKGYTF
NA,NA,TRBV5-4,TRBJ2-5,TGTGCCAGCAGCTTGGGAGATCGCAGGGAGACCCAGTACTTC,CASSLGDRRETQYF
NA,NA,TRBV2,TRBJ2-3,TGTGCCAGCAGCGCCGGGACTGGGCGCACAGATACGCAGTATTTT,CASSAGTGRTDTQYF
TRBD2,NA,TRBV10-2,TRBJ2-1,TGCGCCAGCAGTGAACAGGGGGCGCGGCTAGCGGGAGGTGAGCAGTTCTTC,CASSEQGARLAGGEQFF
TRBD1,NA,TRBV2,TRBJ1-6,TGTGCCAGCCAGGGGACAGCCTATTCACCCCTCCACTTT,CASQGTAYSPLHF
NA,NA,TRBV28,TRBJ1-1,TGTGCCAGCAGGACCCAGGTGTATTTGAACACTGAAGCTTTCTTT,CASRTQVYLNTEAFF
NA,NA,TRBV2,TRBJ1-3,TGTGCCAGCAGGCCCGGTGTAACCGGAAACACCATATATTTT,CASRPGVTGNTIYF
NA,NA,TRBV28,TRBJ1-1,TGTGCCAGCACCCTCGAGCGGGCGCGGGAAGCTTTCTTT,CASTLERAREAFF
TRBD1,NA,TRBV10-3,TRBJ1-2,TGTGCCATCAGTCGGACAGGGCAAGAGGGTAACTATGGCTACACCTTC,CAISRTGQEGNYGYTF
NA,few,TRBV11-2,TRBJ1-5,TGTGCCAGCAGCTTCACAACAGGGAGATGGAATCAGCCCCAGCATTTT,CASSFTTGRWNQPQHF
NA,once,TRBV6-5,TRBJ1-4,TGTGCCAGCATTACAAACCCCTCGAGGGAAAAACTGTTTTTT,CASITNPSREKLFF
TRBD1,NA,TRBV4-1,TRBJ1-1,TGCGCCAGCAGCCCCGGACAGGGGACGACTGAAGCTTTCTTT,CASSPGQGTTEAFF
TRBD2,NA,TRBV4-1,TRBJ2-3,TGCGCCAGCAGCCAAGAGAGAGCGGGGGGGCCAGATACGCAGTATTTT,CASSQERAGGPDTQYF
TRBD1,once,TRBV5-1,TRBJ2-5,TGCGCCAGCAGCTTACAGGGGTGGTTGGAGACCCAGTACTTC,CASSLQGWLETQYF
TRBD1,NA,TRBV2,TRBJ2-7,TGTGCCAGCAGCGGGGACAGCTACGAGCAGTACTTC,CASSGDSYEQYF
TRBD2,NA,TRBV27,TRBJ2-5,TGTGCCAGCAGTTTATCGTTCCCGACTAGCGGGGGGTGGAATTCAAGGGAGACCCAGTACTTC,CASSLSFPTSGGWNSRETQYF
NA,NA,TRBV9,TRBJ2-7,TGTGCCAGCAGCGAAACCCTAGGGGGCTACGAGCAGTACTTC,CASSETLGGYEQYF
NA,NA,TRBV6-4,TRBJ2-2,TGTGCCAGCAGTGACTCAAAGGGGGCGAACACCGGGGAGCTGTTTTTT,CASSDSKGANTGELFF
NA,NA,TRBV4-2,TRBJ2-5,TGTGCCAGCAGCCAAGCATATTCCGGGGGAAAGACCCAGTACTTC,CASSQAYSGGKTQYF
TRBD1,few,TRBV28,TRBJ1-5,TGTGCCAGCAGTATCGGGACAGGCCATCAGCCCCAGCATTTT,CASSIGTGHQPQHF
NA,once,TRBV4-3,TRBJ1-2,TGCGCCAGCAGCCAGATTCCCGGGACTGTGGACTATGGCTACACCTTC,CASSQIPGTVDYGYTF
NA,NA,TRBV18,TRBJ2-1,TGTGCCAGCTCACCGACCTTTGGCGGGACTTACAATGAGCAGTTCTTC,CASSPTFGGTYNEQFF
NA,NA,TRBV4-1,TRBJ2-1,TGCGCCAGCAGCCTTTGGGCAGGCGAGCAGTTCTTC,CASSLWAGEQFF
NA,NA,TRBV5-4,TRBJ1-1,TGTGCCAGCAGCGTACAGTTTAACACTGAAGCTTTCTTT,CASSVQFNTEAFF
TRBD1,few,TRBV6-5,TRBJ1-2,TGTGCCAGCAGACGACAGGGGAGTGGTGGCTACACCTTC,CASRRQGSGGYTF
TRBD2,NA,TRBV5-1,TRBJ2-1,TGCGCCAGCAGCTTGATGGCTAGCGGGGGGGCTAAGCAGTTCTTC,CASSLMASGGAKQFF
TRBD2,NA,TRBV18,TRBJ2-3,TGTGCCAGCTCACCACCAGCTAGCGGGGGGGCAAGAGATACGCAGTATTTT,CASSPPASGGARDTQYF
NA,NA,TRBV6-2/TRBV6-3,TRBJ2-7,TGTGCCAGCAGTTATAACAGGATCTCCTACGAGCAGTACTTC,CASSYNRISYEQYF
TRBD1,NA,TRBV7-3,TRBJ2-1,TGTGCCAGCAGCCAGGGGGCGGGCCAATACAATGAGCAGTTCTTC,CASSQGAGQYNEQFF
TRBD1,NA,TRBV7-8,TRBJ2-5,TGTGCCAGCAGCTTAGTAGGGGGCGAGGGAGAGACCCAGTACTTC,CASSLVGGEGETQYF
TRBD2,NA,TRBV7-3,TRBJ2-3,TGTGCCAGCAGCTTGACCCCCCCCCTAGCGGGCACAGATACGCAGTATTTT,CASSLTPPLAGTDTQYF
NA,NA,TRBV6-5,TRBJ1-1,TGTGCCAGCAGTCTATTTAACACTGAAGCTTTCTTT,CASSLFNTEAFF
TRBD1,NA,TRBV5-1,TRBJ1-3,TGCGCCAGCAGCTTGGAACAGGGGGCGGACACCATATATTTT,CASSLEQGADTIYF
NA,NA,TRBV25-1,TRBJ1-3,TGTGCCAGCACCGCAGGCCAATCTGGAAACACCATATATTTT,CASTAGQSGNTIYF
NA,NA,TRBV4-2,TRBJ1-1,TGTGCCAGCAGCCCCTTGGCAAACACTGAAGCTTTCTTT,CASSPLANTEAFF